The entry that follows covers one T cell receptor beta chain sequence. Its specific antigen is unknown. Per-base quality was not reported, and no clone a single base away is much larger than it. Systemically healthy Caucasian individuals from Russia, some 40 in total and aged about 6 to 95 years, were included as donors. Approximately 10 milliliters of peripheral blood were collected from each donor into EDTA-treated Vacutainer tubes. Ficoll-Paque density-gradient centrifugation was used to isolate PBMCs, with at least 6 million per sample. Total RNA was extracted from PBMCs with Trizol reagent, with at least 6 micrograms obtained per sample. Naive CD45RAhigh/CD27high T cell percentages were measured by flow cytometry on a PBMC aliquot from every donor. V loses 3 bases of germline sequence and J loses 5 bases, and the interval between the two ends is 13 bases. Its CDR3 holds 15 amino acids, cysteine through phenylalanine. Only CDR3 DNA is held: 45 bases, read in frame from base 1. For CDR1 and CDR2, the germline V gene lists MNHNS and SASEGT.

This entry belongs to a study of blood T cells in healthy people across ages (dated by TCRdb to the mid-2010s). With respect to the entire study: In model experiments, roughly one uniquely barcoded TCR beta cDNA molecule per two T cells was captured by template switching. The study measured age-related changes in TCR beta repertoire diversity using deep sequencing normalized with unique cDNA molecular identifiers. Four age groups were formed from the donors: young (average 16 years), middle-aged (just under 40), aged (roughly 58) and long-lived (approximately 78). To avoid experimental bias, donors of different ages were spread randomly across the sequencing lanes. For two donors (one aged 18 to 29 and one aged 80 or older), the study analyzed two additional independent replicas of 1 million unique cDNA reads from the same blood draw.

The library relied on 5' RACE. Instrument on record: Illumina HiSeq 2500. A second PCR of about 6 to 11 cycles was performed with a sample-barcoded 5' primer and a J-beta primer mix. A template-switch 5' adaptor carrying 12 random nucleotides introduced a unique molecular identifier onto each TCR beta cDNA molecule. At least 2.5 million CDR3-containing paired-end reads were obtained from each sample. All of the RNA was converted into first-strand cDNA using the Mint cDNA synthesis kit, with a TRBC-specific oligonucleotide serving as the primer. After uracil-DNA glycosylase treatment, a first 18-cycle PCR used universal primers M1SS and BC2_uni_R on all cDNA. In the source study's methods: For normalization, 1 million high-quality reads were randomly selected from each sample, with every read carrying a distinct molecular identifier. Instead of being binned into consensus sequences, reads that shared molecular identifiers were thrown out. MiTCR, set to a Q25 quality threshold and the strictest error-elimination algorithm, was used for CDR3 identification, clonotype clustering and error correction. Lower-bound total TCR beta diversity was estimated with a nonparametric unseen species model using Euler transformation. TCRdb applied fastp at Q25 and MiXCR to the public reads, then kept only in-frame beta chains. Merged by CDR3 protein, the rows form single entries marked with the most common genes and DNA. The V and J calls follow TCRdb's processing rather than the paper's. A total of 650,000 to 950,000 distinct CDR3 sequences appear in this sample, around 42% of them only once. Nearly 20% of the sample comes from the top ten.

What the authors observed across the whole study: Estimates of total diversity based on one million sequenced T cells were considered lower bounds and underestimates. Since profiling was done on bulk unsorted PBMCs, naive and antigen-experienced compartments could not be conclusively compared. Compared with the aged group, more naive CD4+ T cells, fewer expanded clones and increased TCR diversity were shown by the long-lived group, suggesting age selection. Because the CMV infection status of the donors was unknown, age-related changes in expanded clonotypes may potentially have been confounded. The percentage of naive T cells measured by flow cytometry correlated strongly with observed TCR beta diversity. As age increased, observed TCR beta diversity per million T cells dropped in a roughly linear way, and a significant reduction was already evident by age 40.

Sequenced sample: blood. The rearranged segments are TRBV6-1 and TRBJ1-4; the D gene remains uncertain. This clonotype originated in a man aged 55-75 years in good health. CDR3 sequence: CASSDNLRRNEKLFF. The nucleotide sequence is TGTGCCAGCAGTGACAATCTACGTCGGAATGAAAAACTGTTTTTT.